The TCR beta chain described here comes from a study of chemoradiotherapy in HPV16-positive cancers. General observations from the study: For HPV16-positive patients, expanding HPV-responsive T cells associated with longer recurrence-free survival. Non-HPV-specific T cells did not expand in tumors during treatment, whereas candidate HPV-specific clones and E7-related motifs did.

With 1 base removed from V and 4 bases from J, the gap between germline ends came to 13 bases. The CDR3 totals 16 residues. CDR1 and CDR2 (germline): LNHNV, YYDKDF (reference sequence). Notes on this clone: What it binds is unknown.

Produced via immunoSEQ multiplex PCR; TCRdb's table is partial and in-frame only. Of about 8,000 clones listed, around 85% were seen once; the top ten hold under 3%. Source: blood, taken from a patient who underwent chemoradiotherapy. This TCR came from a human donor with HPV-associated anogenital cancer. The chain couples TRBV15 to TRBJ1-4; D may be TRBD1 (6 bases). This CDR3 is CATSRGDGGGNEKLFF. The CDR3 DNA reads as TGTGCCACCAGCAGAGGTGATGGAGGGGGTAATGAAAAACTGTTTTTT.